The 25 T cell receptor beta chains given below trace back to one sample, sequenced in a study of vaccination effects on CD4 cells after COVID-19. The protocol was immunoSEQ multiplex PCR, while the TCRdb copy is restricted to in-frame clones and leaves out a portion. The data hold roughly 70,000 clones, with over 60% observed a single time. These TCRs' antigens remain unknown. Using viral peptide pools, the ViraFEST assay grew out antigen-specific CD4+ T cells prior to sequencing. Subsequent to a culture period of about ten days, CD4+ T cells were isolated. The person was diagnosed with PCR-confirmed SARS-CoV-2 infection between March and December 2020. The sequencing here drew on CD4+ T cells from PBMCs cultured with HIV peptides, taken before COVID-19 vaccination. Subset of the sample: HIV-1 Nef peptide pool negative control/reference culture. The source is a human donor who had a prior SARS-CoV-2 infection.

V and J are TRBV6-6 and TRBJ1-1, with no clear D. Germline V gene data show CDR1 as MNHNY and CDR2 as SVGAGI (reference sequence). Trimming stripped 8 bases from V and 8 bases from J, with 12 bases between. CDR3 length: 11 amino acids. The CDR3, as DNA: TGTGCCAGCGGCCCCATCGGCGAAGCTTTCTTT. This translates into CASGPIGEAFF.

This clone has just a few counts. The rearrangement uses TRBV4-1 and TRBJ2-1; weak D call: TRBD1 (5 bases). The germline V and J ends were trimmed by 0 bases and 10 bases, with 19 bases remaining between them. CDR3 length: 16 amino acids. CDR1 and CDR2 (germline): MGHRA, YSYEKL. CDR3 in amino acids: CASSQDEGAWPGEQFF. Here the CDR3 DNA reads TGCGCCAGCAGCCAAGATGAAGGGGCGTGGCCCGGCGAGCAGTTCTTC.

The chain links TRBV5-1 to TRBJ1-2; a possible D gene is TRBD1 (5 bases). This CDR3 contains 17 residues. Germline-derived CDR1 and CDR2 are SGHRS and YFSETQ. With 2 bases removed from V and 6 bases from J, the gap between germline ends came to 23 bases. CDR3 nucleotide sequence: TGCGCCAGCAGCTTCACTATCAGTAACCGGGACCCTGATGGCTACACCTTC. It is translated as CASSFTISNRDPDGYTF.

The V and J genes are TRBV19 and TRBJ1-1, with D uncertain. Trimming stripped 6 bases from V and 2 bases from J, with 10 bases between. This CDR3 is built from 13 residues. Germline CDR1 LNHDA, CDR2 SQIVND (reference sequence). The DNA for the CDR3 is TGTGCCAGTAGGACGGATTCAAACACTGAAGCTTTCTTT. Residues: CASRTDSNTEAFF.

This sequence joins TRBV18 and TRBJ2-2, with D perhaps matching TRBD1 (6 bases). Germline values: CDR1 KGHSH, CDR2 LQKENI. The CDR3 contains 16 residues. V lost 6 bases, J lost 6 bases, and 20 bases lay in between. The CDR3 coding sequence is TGTGCCAGCTCGGAGCTCGGTACAGGGTTAGCCGGGGAGCTGTTTTTT. Amino acid sequence: CASSELGTGLAGELFF.

This clone was seen a few times. This sequence joins TRBV5-1 and TRBJ1-1; tentative D call: TRBD1 (5 bases). Germline V gene sequence: CDR1 SGHRS, CDR2 YFSETQ. Trimming stripped 0 bases from V and 7 bases from J, with 7 bases between. This CDR3 comprises 12 residues. The CDR3 spells CASSLDRSEAFF. CDR3 DNA: TGCGCCAGCAGCTTGGACAGGAGTGAAGCTTTCTTT.

This clone occurred a few times. The chain employs TRBV2 and TRBJ2-1; 10 bases are a match to TRBD1. The V gene's germline CDR1 is SNHLY and CDR2 FYNNEI. After removal of 6 bases from V and 10 bases from J, the junction contained 9 bases not matched to a gene. CDR3 length: 14 amino acids. CDR3 in DNA: TGTGCCAGCAGCGCGGGACAGGGGCCGAGCGAGCAGTTCTTC. Protein: CASSAGQGPSEQFF.

The chain uses TRBV7-2 and TRBJ2-5; a weak D match, TRBD2 (6 bases). Per germline, CDR1 SGHTA and CDR2 FQGNSA. This CDR3 region has 15 residues. Trimming left V 2 bases short and J 5 bases short, with 15 bases between. This chain's CDR3 is CASSLQFGSYETQYF. The CDR3 DNA is TGTGCCAGCAGCTTACAGTTCGGGAGTTACGAGACCCAGTACTTC. Combining the CDR3 with reference TRBV7-2 and TRBJ2-5 gives the whole variable domain GAGVSQSPSNKVTEKGKDVELRCDPISGHTALYWYRQSLGQGLEFLIYFQGNSAPDKSGLPSDRFSAERTGGSVSTLTIQRTQQEDSAVYLCASSLQFGSYETQYFGPGTRLLVL.

The J gene is TRBJ1-2, the V gene TRBV19; 8 bases are shared with TRBD1. Germline V lookup: CDR1 LNHDA, CDR2 SQIVND (reference sequence). The length of the CDR3 is 16 residues. The trim removed 7 bases at V and 0 bases at J, leaving 10 bases unmatched. CDR3 residues: CASTSAGGRTNYGYTF. CDR3 in DNA: TGTGCCAGTACCTCGGCAGGGGGCCGGACTAACTATGGCTACACCTTC.

This chain joins TRBV25-1 and TRBJ1-3; no clear D gene. From germline, CDR1 is MGHDK and CDR2 SYGVNS. V lost 1 base and J lost 0, with 10 bases in between. CDR3 length: 16 residues. CDR3 protein: CASSELGSNSGNTIYF. The CDR3 region has the DNA TGTGCCAGCAGTGAATTAGGCAGCAACTCTGGAAACACCATATATTTT.

This rearrangement joins TRBV5-1 to TRBJ2-7; 8 bases are a match to TRBD2. The CDR3 has 15 residues. V was pared by 0 bases and J by 4 bases, with 6 bases of the junction left unmatched. Looked up from germline, CDR1 is SGHRS and CDR2 is YFSETQ. The DNA for the CDR3 is TGCGCCAGCAGCTTGGCAGCGGGAGTCGGTTACGAGCAGTACTTC. Translation: CASSLAAGVGYEQYF. The whole variable domain, remainder taken from reference TRBV5-1 and TRBJ2-7, is KAGVTQTPRYLIKTRGQQVTLSCSPISGHRSVSWYQQTPGQGLQFLFEYFSETQRNKGNFPGRFSGRQFSNSRSEMNVSTLELGDSALYLCASSLAAGVGYEQYFGPGTRLTVT.

This chain uses TRBV2 with TRBJ2-3; D may be TRBD2 (5 bases). V lost 6 bases, J lost 5 bases, and 12 bases lay in between. Germline CDR1 reads SNHLY; CDR2 reads FYNNEI. CDR3 length: 13 amino acids. CDR3 nucleotide sequence: TGTGCCAGCAGCGTCGAGGGCCGAGATACGCAGTATTTT. This sequence encodes CASSVEGRDTQYF. Combining the CDR3 with reference TRBV2 and TRBJ2-3 gives the whole variable domain EPEVTQTPSHQVTQMGQEVILRCVPISNHLYFYWYRQILGQKVEFLVSFYNNEISEKSEIFDDQFSVERPDGSNFTLKIRSTKLEDSAMYFCASSVEGRDTQYFGPGTRLTVL.

The rearrangement links TRBV19 to TRBJ2-2; D may be TRBD1 (6 bases). The CDR3 covers 13 residues. The germline V and J ends were trimmed by 5 bases and 8 bases, with 12 bases remaining between them. Germline V gene lookup returns CDR1 LNHDA and CDR2 SQIVND (reference sequence). As DNA, the CDR3 is TGTGCCAGTAGTTCTCAGGGGCTGGGGGAGCTGTTTTTT. Translating gives CASSSQGLGELFF.

V usage is TRBV14 and J usage is TRBJ2-2, with TRBD2 matching 7 bases. The length of the CDR3 is 16 residues. With 4 bases clipped from V and 6 bases from J, the junction kept 11 bases outside the gene matches. Germline V gene sequence: CDR1 SGHDN, CDR2 FVKESK. CDR3 protein: CASSPMGGYGPGELFF. The CDR3 nucleotides read TGTGCCAGCAGCCCGATGGGGGGGTATGGACCCGGGGAGCTGTTTTTT.

This chain uses TRBV5-6 with TRBJ2-5; 11 bases are a match to TRBD1. V shed 2 bases and J 9 bases; nucleotides not matched to a gene: 9. CDR1 and CDR2 from the germline V gene are SGHDT and YYEEEE. The CDR3 runs 15 residues. CDR3 region: CASSFRPWDRGAQYF. CDR3 nucleotides: TGTGCCAGCAGCTTTCGACCGTGGGACAGGGGGGCCCAGTACTTC.

The CDR3 protein is CASREREYYEQYF. Written as DNA, the CDR3 is TGTGCCAGCAGGGAGCGGGAGTACTACGAGCAGTACTTC. J is TRBJ2-7 and V is TRBV6-5, with 8 bases identical to TRBD2. The CDR3 has 13 residues. Germline V lookup: CDR1 MNHEY, CDR2 SVGAGI. Trimming took 6 bases from V and 3 from J; bases not matched to a gene: 4.

The gene calls are TRBV10-2 and TRBJ2-5, with TRBD1 identical over 12 bases. CDR1 is WSHSY and CDR2 is SAAADI in the germline V gene. The V gene end was trimmed by 8 bases and the J gene end by 3 bases; junction bases not matched to a gene: 7. The CDR3 is 15 residues long. The CDR3 sequence: CASSGQGAGEETQYF. For the CDR3, the DNA is TGCGCCAGCTCGGGACAGGGGGCGGGTGAAGAGACCCAGTACTTC.

The V and J genes are TRBV2 and TRBJ2-1; D unresolved. CDR3 length: 13 residues. Germline CDR1 reads SNHLY; CDR2 reads FYNNEI. Trimming removed 6 bases at V and 10 bases at J, with 16 bases between. The CDR3 here is CASSAFITTEQFF. CDR3 bases: TGTGCCAGCAGCGCCTTCATTACTACGGAGCAGTTCTTC.

Worth noting for this clone: The same CDR3 also results from other DNA sequences found in this sample. The chain joins TRBV5-1 to TRBJ1-6; no firm D call. The CDR3 has 14 residues. Germline V gene data show CDR1 as SGHRS and CDR2 as YFSETQ. Trimming removed 3 bases from V and 0 bases from J, with 4 bases in between. DNA of the CDR3: TGCGCCAGCAGCTACAGCTCCTATAATTCACCCCTCCACTTT. Translating gives CASSYSSYNSPLHF.

J is TRBJ2-1 and V is TRBV6-5, with TRBD2 as a possible D gene (5 bases). From germline, CDR1 is MNHEY and CDR2 SVGAGI. CDR3 length: 16 amino acids. Trimming left V 6 bases short and J 7 bases short, with 22 bases between. The CDR3 coding sequence is TGTGCCAGCAGCTACGCCCCAGTCGGGAATATTAATGAGCAGTTCTTC. It is translated as CASSYAPVGNINEQFF.

The V gene is TRBV19, the J gene TRBJ1-4, with a weak D call TRBD1 (5 bases). This CDR3 has 13 residues. V lost 6 bases to trimming and J lost 8 bases, with 13 bases between them. Germline values: CDR1 LNHDA, CDR2 SQIVND (reference sequence). The CDR3 loop is CASRSGGEEKLFF. The CDR3 region has the DNA TGTGCCAGTAGATCCGGGGGGGAGGAAAAACTGTTTTTT.

The rearrangement joins TRBV5-1 to TRBJ2-1, with 11 bases aligning to TRBD2. J gave up 1 base and V 7 bases, and 10 bases lay outside the gene matches. Germline lookup yields CDR1 SGHRS and CDR2 YFSETQ. The CDR3 sequence is 17 residues long. The CDR3 nucleotides are TGCGCCAGCCAGGCCGGTAGCGGGGGGGCTTCCTACAATGAGCAGTTCTTC. Translating it yields CASQAGSGGASYNEQFF.

In its sample, this clone was seen a few times. CDR3: CASRSAGGNTIYF. CDR3 bases: TGTGCCAGCAGGAGTGCAGGAGGAAACACCATATATTTT. The chain employs TRBV12-3 or TRBV12-4 and TRBJ1-3; D not resolved. There are 13 residues in the CDR3. Trimming took off 6 bases at V and 4 bases at J, with 10 bases between the two ends.

This clone was detected a few times. This chain links TRBV27 with TRBJ1-2; D unclear. This CDR3 is 14 amino acids long. In germline, CDR1 is MNHEY, CDR2 SMNVEV (reference sequence). V lost 5 bases to trimming and J lost 2 bases, with 12 bases between them. CDR3 region: CASSEMGANYGYTF. In DNA form, the CDR3 reads TGTGCCAGCAGTGAGATGGGAGCGAACTATGGCTACACCTTC.

The chain uses TRBV5-4 and TRBJ2-5; the match to TRBD2 covers 14 bases. The CDR3 spans 19 residues. From germline, CDR1 is SGHNT and CDR2 YYREEE (reference sequence). V shed 1 base, J shed 3 bases, and the junction held 11 bases outside the gene matches. CDR3 residues: CASSLSPGLAGEREETQYF. CDR3 in DNA: TGTGCCAGCAGCTTGTCTCCGGGACTAGCGGGAGAACGGGAAGAGACCCAGTACTTC.